A single sample is the source of the 8 T cell receptor beta chains below, sequenced in a study of cytotoxic CD8 clonotypes in ibrutinib-treated CLL. The assay was immunoSEQ multiplex PCR, and TCRdb's table has in-frame clones only and misses some. The sample contains under 30,000 clones, 60% to 85% of which appear only once. Source: PBMCs, taken after 36 months of ibrutinib treatment. These receptors were collected from a human donor with chronic lymphocytic leukemia.

CDR3 DNA: TGTGCCAGCAGCGTAGAATGGGGGGCTACTGAAGCTTTCTTT. Amino acid sequence: CASSVEWGATEAFF. V and J are TRBV9 and TRBJ1-1, with D perhaps matching TRBD1 (6 bases). Trimming removed 0 bases at V and 5 bases at J, with 11 bases between. Germline V gene lookup returns CDR1 SGDLS and CDR2 YYNGEE. This CDR3 contains 14 residues.

This chain links TRBV18 with TRBJ2-7; no reliable D call. The CDR3 spans 15 residues. Germline assignment: CDR1 KGHSH and CDR2 LQKENI. The V gene lost 2 bases and the J gene lost 2 bases, with 13 bases spanning the gap. The CDR3 loop reads CASSPSPSPAYEQYF. CDR3 coding DNA: TGTGCCAGCTCACCATCTCCCAGCCCAGCCTACGAGCAGTACTTC.

V gene TRBV7-3 combines with J gene TRBJ2-2, with D perhaps matching TRBD2 (7 bases). Trimming removed 1 base at V and 9 bases at J, with 15 bases between. The CDR3 consists of 15 residues. Germline CDR1 reads SGHTA; CDR2 reads FQGTGA. The CDR3 is CASSLSGGIGRELFF. The CDR3 DNA is TGTGCCAGCAGCTTAAGCGGGGGCATAGGCCGGGAGCTGTTTTTT.

In DNA form, the CDR3 reads TGTGCCAGCTCACCCCAGACAGGGATGGAAGAGACCCAGTACTTC. Amino acid sequence: CASSPQTGMEETQYF. The chain uses TRBV18 and TRBJ2-5; 7 positions agree with TRBD1. CDR1 KGHSH and CDR2 LQKENI come from the germline V gene. J was trimmed by 3 bases and V by 3 bases; bases with no gene match: 7. This CDR3 is 15 amino acids long.

This chain uses TRBV9 with TRBJ2-3, with D perhaps TRBD2 (6 bases). There are 17 residues in the CDR3. Trimming left V 0 bases short and J 2 bases short, with 16 bases between. Germline loops: CDR1 SGDLS, CDR2 YYNGEE. The CDR3 spells CASSVGLVGTFTDTQYF. The CDR3 coding sequence is TGTGCCAGCAGCGTAGGATTAGTCGGGACTTTCACAGATACGCAGTATTTT.

The V gene is TRBV7-9, the J gene TRBJ1-5; a possible D gene is TRBD1 (5 bases). The germline V gene encodes CDR1 SEHNR and CDR2 FQNEAQ (reference sequence). CDR3 length: 15 residues. V was trimmed by 4 bases and J by 2 bases, leaving 12 bases between them. CDR3 amino acids: CASSSPGGGNQPQHF. In DNA form, the CDR3 reads TGTGCCAGCAGCTCCCCCGGGGGAGGCAATCAGCCCCAGCATTTT. The entire variable domain, with the rest obtained from reference TRBV7-9 and TRBJ1-5, is as follows: DTGVSQNPRHKITKRGQNVTFRCDPISEHNRLYWYRQTLGQGPEFLTYFQNEAQLEKSRLLSDRFSAERPKGSFSTLEIQRTEQGDSAMYLCASSSPGGGNQPQHFGDGTRLSIL.

The J gene is TRBJ2-7, the V gene TRBV2, with unresolved D. The CDR3 has 15 residues. V gave up 4 bases and J gave up 2 bases, with 15 bases separating them. Germline V gives CDR1 SNHLY, CDR2 FYNNEI. The CDR3 sequence: CASSGGSQDPYEQYF. The DNA of the CDR3 is TGTGCCAGCAGTGGGGGTTCGCAGGACCCCTACGAGCAGTACTTC.

The sample holds a few counts of this clone. The chain uses TRBV19 and TRBJ1-1; D gene unclear. Deletions cut 1 base from V and 3 bases from J, with 9 bases between. The CDR3 runs 14 residues. The germline V gene encodes CDR1 LNHDA and CDR2 SQIVND (reference sequence). The CDR3 reads CASSIAPPYTEAFF. The CDR3 DNA is TGTGCCAGTAGTATAGCTCCCCCCTACACTGAAGCTTTCTTT.